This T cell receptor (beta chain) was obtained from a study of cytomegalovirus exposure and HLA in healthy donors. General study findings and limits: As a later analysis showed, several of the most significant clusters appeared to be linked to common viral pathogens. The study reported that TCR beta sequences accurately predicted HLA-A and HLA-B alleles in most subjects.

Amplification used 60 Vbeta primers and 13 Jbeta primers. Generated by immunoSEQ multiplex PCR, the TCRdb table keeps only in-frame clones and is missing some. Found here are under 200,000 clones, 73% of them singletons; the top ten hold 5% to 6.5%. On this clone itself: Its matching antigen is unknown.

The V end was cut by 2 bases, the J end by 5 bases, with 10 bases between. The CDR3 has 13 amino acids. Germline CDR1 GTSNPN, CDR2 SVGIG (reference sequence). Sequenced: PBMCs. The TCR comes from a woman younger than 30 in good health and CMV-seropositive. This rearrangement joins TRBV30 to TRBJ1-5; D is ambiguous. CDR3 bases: TGTGCCTGGAGTAAAGATTCGGATCAGCCCCAGCATTTT. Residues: CAWSKDSDQPQHF.